This T cell receptor (beta chain) comes out of a study of T cell responses to AZD1222 COVID-19 vaccine (dated by TCRdb to about 2021). At the level of the whole study: AZD1222 recipients with second doses at about 4 weeks or about 12 weeks were pooled, because spike-specific TCR depth and breadth did not differ between schedules. A total of 233 trial participants underwent TCR sequencing, of whom 207 received two doses of AZD1222 and approximately 25 received two doses of the MenACWY control vaccine. Trial participants were enrolled by age into subgroups of 18-55, 56-69 and 70-plus years, and 148, 28 and 57 TCR-sequenced participants, respectively, were included in these subgroups. What the study reported, not specific to this receptor: Most participants were white British and females outnumbered males, and the authors suggested that clonal diversity may have been underestimated. The 56-69-year group was small, and its depth increase did not reach significance, likely because of low power. Vaccine-associated CD4 TCRs spanned the whole spike protein, with dominant responses in regions 160-218 and 743-854. Nearly half of unique spike-specific TCRs reportedly recognized epitopes outside regions mutated in the B.1.351 and B.1.1.7 variants. Conclusions about previously exposed vaccinees are limited because only five to seven AZD1222 recipients were SARS-CoV-2 seropositive at baseline. Because no day 14 peak-response samples were available, the repertoires could be characterized only after the peak T cell response. A significant rise in spike-specific TCR breadth and depth was observed after two AZD1222 doses relative to day 0 and relative to MenACWY recipients.

The time point label, as the study defines it: baseline before first vaccination. The vaccinee samples were drawn from two UK trials, COV001 and COV002, one of which was a single-blind randomized controlled phase 2/3 trial testing AZD1222 (ChAdOx1 nCoV-19) in healthy adults. For TCRbeta chain sequencing, PBMC samples from trial participants were taken at day 0 and at day 28 after the second dose. The CDR3 regions of human TCRbeta chains were analyzed by immunosequencing. On the study's bioinformatics: Repertoire TCRs were checked for matches against a reference library of SARS-CoV-2-specific TCRs that had been generated using the MIRA antigen-specificity platform. Breadth meant the fraction of unique TCRs that were SARS-CoV-2-associated, whereas depth meant the fraction of total T cells that were SARS-CoV-2-associated. Using the MIRA data, each spike-specific TCR was assigned both to the spike region to which the TCR was reactive and to a CD4 or CD8 class. Log10-transformed breadth and depth values were compared by one-way ANOVA with Sidak's multiple comparisons tests. TCRdb limited this immuneACCESS table to in-frame rearrangements with V and J called. A share of clones is missing; checked studies link under half to unresolved V genes, and the rest is unexplained. The V and J calls and clone size were taken over from that table, and D and trimming were inferred from the DNA. This sample comprises approximately 140,000 clones, 94% of them detected only once. The top ten hold 1.3% of the sample.

Cut back by 7 bases and 9 bases, the V and J ends lie 16 bases apart. CDR1 and CDR2, per the germline V gene, are MDHEN and SYDVKM. The CDR3, from cysteine to phenylalanine, totals 13 residues. Only the CDR3 part of the read is kept: 39 bases, read in frame from the first base. Points on this clone: It has no known antigen specificity. The record has no base qualities; no much larger clone is one base away.

Recombination linked TRBV28 to TRBJ1-5; the D gene is possibly TRBD1, with 5 bases matching. The receptor's source is an adult in good health. The sequences come from peripheral blood, collected on day 0 of AZD1222 vaccination. For the CDR3, the sequence is CASTPGPGRPQHF. The nucleotides are TGTGCCAGCACCCCGGGACCCGGTCGGCCCCAGCATTTT.